The rows below give T cell receptor beta chains drawn from one sample of a study of blood T cells in healthy people across ages. MiXCR, applied by TCRdb to the 5' RACE reads, yields one record per CDR3 protein. The sample consists of 850,000 to 1,300,000 distinct CDR3 sequences, around 45% of them appearing once. The sample consisted of blood. Source of these receptors: a woman aged 55-70 years in good health. Each CDR3 is given with its conserved first and last residue. Fields, in order: clone size, V gene, D gene, J gene, CDR3 DNA, CDR3 protein. A D gene is named only where the DNA matches it firmly. Some rows have no size entry. The others give once, few or many, or a class for an expanded clone.

few	TRBV20-1	TRBD2	TRBJ2-7	TGCAGTGCTAGAGATAAGACTAGCGGGAGATTGTACGAGCAGTACTTC	CSARDKTSGRLYEQYF
few	TRBV29-1	TRBD2	TRBJ2-1	TGCAGCGTTGCGGGACTAGCGGGAGGGCCGTACAATGAGCAGTTCTTC	CSVAGLAGGPYNEQFF
-	TRBV28	-	TRBJ2-3	TGTGCCAGCAGTTATAAGCGCACAGATACGCAGTATTTT	CASSYKRTDTQYF
few	TRBV5-1	-	TRBJ2-1	TGCGCCAGCAGCTTGTCAACGGTATTGGGTGAGCAGTTCTTC	CASSLSTVLGEQFF
-	TRBV4-2	TRBD1	TRBJ2-7	TGTGCCAGCAGCCAACCGGGACAGGGACGCGAGCAGTACTTC	CASSQPGQGREQYF
-	TRBV11-2	TRBD2	TRBJ2-1	TGTGCCAGCAGCTCTTCCCAACTAGCGGGGTCCTACAATGAGCAGTTCTTC	CASSSSQLAGSYNEQFF
-	TRBV12-3/TRBV12-4	TRBD2	TRBJ2-1	TGTGCCAGCACCGGCGGGGGGTGGAATGAGCGGTTCTTC	CASTGGGWNERFF
-	TRBV29-1	-	TRBJ2-7	TGCAGCGTTGAAGGGAACGGAATCCCTTACGAGCAGTACTTC	CSVEGNGIPYEQYF
-	TRBV6-6	TRBD2	TRBJ2-1	TGTGCCAGCAGTCCAGCTAGCGGGAGTATCAATGAGCAGTTCTTC	CASSPASGSINEQFF
-	TRBV2	-	TRBJ2-3	TGTGCCAGCATGGGGGGCAAAGGATCGCGAACAGATACGCAGTATTTT	CASMGGKGSRTDTQYF
-	TRBV10-2	TRBD2	TRBJ2-3	TGCGCCAGCAGTGAGTCGAAGGGTAGCGGGCGCACAGATACGCAGTATTTT	CASSESKGSGRTDTQYF
-	TRBV11-2	TRBD2	TRBJ2-7	TGTGCCAGCAGCACCCCCTGGCATGAAGCGGGAGCGGGGTCCTACGAGCAGTACTTC	CASSTPWHEAGAGSYEQYF
-	TRBV3-1	TRBD2	TRBJ2-3	TGTGCCAGCAGCCAAACCCACTTAGATGGTAGCGGGCGAAACACAGATACGCAGTATTTT	CASSQTHLDGSGRNTDTQYF
-	TRBV6-5	-	TRBJ2-1	TGTGCCAGCAGAAGGTCGCTGCAAGAGAATGAGCAGTTCTTC	CASRRSLQENEQFF
-	TRBV30	-	TRBJ1-4	TGTGCCTGGAAAACGGGACGGATTGAAAAACTGTTTTTT	CAWKTGRIEKLFF
many	TRBV7-2	-	TRBJ1-5	TGTGCCAGCAGCTTACGGCAGGGGAGTCAGCCCCAGCATTTT	CASSLRQGSQPQHF
-	TRBV20-1	TRBD1	TRBJ1-5	TGCAGTGCTAGCATACAGGGGCTAAGCAATCAGCCCCAGCATTTT	CSASIQGLSNQPQHF
-	TRBV3-1	TRBD2	TRBJ2-1	TGTGCCAGCAGCCAAGATGGAGCGGGGGGGTACAATGAGCAGTTCTTC	CASSQDGAGGYNEQFF
few	TRBV20-1	-	TRBJ2-3	TGCAGTGCTAGAATGGGACCCTGGGGCACAGATACGCAGTATTTT	CSARMGPWGTDTQYF
-	TRBV3-1	-	TRBJ2-2	TGTGCCAGCAGCCAACCCCTGACTAACACCGGGGAGCTGTTTTTT	CASSQPLTNTGELFF
-	TRBV5-1	-	TRBJ2-7	TGCGCCAGCAGCTTGGCCTTATTAAGCTCCTACAATGAGCAGTACTTC	CASSLALLSSYNEQYF